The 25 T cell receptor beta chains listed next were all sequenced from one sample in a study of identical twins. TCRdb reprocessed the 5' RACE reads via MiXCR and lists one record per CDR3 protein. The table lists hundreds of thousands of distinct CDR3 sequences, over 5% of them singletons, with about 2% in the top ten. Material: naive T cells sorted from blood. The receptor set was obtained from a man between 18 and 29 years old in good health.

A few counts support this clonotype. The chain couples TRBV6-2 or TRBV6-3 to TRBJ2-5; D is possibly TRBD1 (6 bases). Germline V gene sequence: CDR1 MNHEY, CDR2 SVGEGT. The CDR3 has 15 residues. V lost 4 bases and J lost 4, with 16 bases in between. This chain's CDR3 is CASSSGQPIGETQYF. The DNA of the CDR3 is TGTGCCAGCAGTTCAGGACAGCCTATCGGAGAGACCCAGTACTTC.

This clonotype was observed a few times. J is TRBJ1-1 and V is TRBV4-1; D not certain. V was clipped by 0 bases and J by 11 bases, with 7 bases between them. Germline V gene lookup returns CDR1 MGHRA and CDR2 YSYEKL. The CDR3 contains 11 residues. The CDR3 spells CASSQDRWAFF. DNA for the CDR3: TGCGCCAGCAGCCAAGACCGGTGGGCTTTCTTT.

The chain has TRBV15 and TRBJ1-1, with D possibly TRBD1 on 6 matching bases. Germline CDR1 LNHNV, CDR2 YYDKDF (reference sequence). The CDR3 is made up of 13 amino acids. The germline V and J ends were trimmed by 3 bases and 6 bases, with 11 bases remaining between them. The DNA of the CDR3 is TGTGCCACCAGCAGCTACAGGGCCCCTGAAGCTTTCTTT. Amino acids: CATSSYRAPEAFF.

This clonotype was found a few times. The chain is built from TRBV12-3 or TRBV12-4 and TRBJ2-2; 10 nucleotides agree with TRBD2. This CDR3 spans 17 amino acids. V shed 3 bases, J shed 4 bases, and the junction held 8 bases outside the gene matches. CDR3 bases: TGTGCCAGCAGTTTTCTAAGCGGGAGGGCCTTCACCGGGGAGCTGTTTTTT. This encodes CASSFLSGRAFTGELFF.

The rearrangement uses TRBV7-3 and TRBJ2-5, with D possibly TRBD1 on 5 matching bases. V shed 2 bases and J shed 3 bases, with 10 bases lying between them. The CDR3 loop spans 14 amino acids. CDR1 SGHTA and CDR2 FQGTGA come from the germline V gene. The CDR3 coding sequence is TGTGCCAGCAGCTTATACAGGATGGAAGAGACCCAGTACTTC. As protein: CASSLYRMEETQYF. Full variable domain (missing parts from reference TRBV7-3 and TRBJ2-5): GAGVSQTPSNKVTEKGKYVELRCDPISGHTALYWYRQSLGQGPEFLIYFQGTGAADDSGLPNDRFFAVRPEGSVSTLKIQRTERGDSAVYLCASSLYRMEETQYFGPGTRLLVL.

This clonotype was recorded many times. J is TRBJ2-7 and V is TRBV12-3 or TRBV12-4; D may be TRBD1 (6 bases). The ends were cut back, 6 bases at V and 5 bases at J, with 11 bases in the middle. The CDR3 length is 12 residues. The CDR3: CASSRTVHEQYF. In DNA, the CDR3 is TGTGCCAGCAGCAGGACAGTCCACGAGCAGTACTTC.

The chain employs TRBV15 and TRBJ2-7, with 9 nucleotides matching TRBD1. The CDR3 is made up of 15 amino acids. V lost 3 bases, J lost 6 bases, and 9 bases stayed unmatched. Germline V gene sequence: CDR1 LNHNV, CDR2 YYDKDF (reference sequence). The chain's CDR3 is CATSSPPGQGFEQYF. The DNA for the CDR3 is TGTGCCACCAGCAGCCCTCCGGGACAGGGTTTCGAGCAGTACTTC.

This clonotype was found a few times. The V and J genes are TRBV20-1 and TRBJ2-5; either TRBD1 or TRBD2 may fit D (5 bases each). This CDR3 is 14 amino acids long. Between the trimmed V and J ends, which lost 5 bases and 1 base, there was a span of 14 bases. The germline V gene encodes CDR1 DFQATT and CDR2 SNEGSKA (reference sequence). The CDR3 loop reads CSAQNRDRQETQYF. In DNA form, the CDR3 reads TGCAGTGCTCAGAACCGGGACCGCCAAGAGACCCAGTACTTC.

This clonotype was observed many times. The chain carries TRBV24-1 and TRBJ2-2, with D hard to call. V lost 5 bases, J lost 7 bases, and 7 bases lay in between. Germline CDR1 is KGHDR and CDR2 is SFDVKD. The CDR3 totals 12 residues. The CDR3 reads CATSAEVGELFF. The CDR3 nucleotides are TGTGCCACCAGTGCTGAGGTCGGGGAGCTGTTTTTT.

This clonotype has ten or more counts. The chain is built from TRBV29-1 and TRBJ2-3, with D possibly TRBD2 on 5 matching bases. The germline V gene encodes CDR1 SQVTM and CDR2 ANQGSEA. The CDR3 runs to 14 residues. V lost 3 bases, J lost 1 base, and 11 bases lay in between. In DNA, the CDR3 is TGCAGCGTTGAGGCCGACTACCGCACAGATACGCAGTATTTT. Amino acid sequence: CSVEADYRTDTQYF.

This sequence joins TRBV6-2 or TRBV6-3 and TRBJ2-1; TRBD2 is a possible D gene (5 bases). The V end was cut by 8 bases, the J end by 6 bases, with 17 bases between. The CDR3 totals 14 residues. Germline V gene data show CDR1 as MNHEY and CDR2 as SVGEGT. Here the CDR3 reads CASRTDWRSNEQFF. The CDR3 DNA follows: TGTGCCAGCCGTACGGACTGGCGCTCCAATGAGCAGTTCTTC.

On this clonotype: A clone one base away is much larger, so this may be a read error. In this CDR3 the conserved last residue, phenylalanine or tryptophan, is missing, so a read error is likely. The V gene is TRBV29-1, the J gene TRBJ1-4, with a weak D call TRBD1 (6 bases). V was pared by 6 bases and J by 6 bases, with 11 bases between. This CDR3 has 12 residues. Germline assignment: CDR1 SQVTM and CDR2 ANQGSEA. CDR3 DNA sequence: TGCAGCGTCCTAAGGGGGGATGAAAAACTGTTTTGT. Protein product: CSVLRGDEKLFC.

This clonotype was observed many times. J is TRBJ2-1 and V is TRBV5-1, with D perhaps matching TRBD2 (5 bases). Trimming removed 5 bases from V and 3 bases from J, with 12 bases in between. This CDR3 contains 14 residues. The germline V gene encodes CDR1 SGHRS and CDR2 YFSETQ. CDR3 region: CASSRETNYNEQFF. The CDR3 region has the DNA TGCGCCAGCAGTAGGGAGACGAACTACAATGAGCAGTTCTTC.

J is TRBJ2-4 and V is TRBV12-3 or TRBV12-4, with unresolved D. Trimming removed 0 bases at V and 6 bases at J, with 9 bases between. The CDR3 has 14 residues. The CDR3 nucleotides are TGTGCCAGCAGTTTAGCGGGATTGTTAAACATTCAGTACTTC. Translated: CASSLAGLLNIQYF.

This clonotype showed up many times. CDR3 protein: CASSSGPGTGDGVTEAFF. For the CDR3, the DNA is TGTGCCAGCAGCTCAGGACCCGGGACAGGGGACGGCGTCACTGAAGCTTTCTTT. The rearrangement links TRBV5-6 to TRBJ1-1, with 10 bases matching TRBD1. The CDR3 runs 18 residues. Trimming at V came to 3 bases and at J to 4 bases, leaving 15 bases not matched to a gene. CDR1 is SGHDT and CDR2 is YYEEEE in the germline V gene.

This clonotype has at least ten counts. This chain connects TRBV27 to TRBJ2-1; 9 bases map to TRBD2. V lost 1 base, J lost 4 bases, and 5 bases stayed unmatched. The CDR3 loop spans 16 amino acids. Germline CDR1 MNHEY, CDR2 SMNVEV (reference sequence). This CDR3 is CASSLWAGGNYNEQFF. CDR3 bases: TGTGCCAGCAGTTTATGGGCGGGAGGGAATTACAATGAGCAGTTCTTC.

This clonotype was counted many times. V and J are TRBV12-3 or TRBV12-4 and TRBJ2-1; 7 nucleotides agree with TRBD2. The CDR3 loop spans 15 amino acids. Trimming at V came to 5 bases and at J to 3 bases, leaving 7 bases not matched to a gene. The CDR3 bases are TGTGCCAGCAGTCTTGGACTAGAAGACTACAATGAGCAGTTCTTC. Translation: CASSLGLEDYNEQFF.

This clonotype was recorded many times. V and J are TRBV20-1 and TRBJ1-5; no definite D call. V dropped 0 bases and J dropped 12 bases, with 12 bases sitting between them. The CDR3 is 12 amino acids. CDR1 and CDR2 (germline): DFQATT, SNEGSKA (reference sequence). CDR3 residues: CSARDEGEGQHF. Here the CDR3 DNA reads TGCAGTGCTAGAGATGAGGGAGAGGGCCAGCATTTT.

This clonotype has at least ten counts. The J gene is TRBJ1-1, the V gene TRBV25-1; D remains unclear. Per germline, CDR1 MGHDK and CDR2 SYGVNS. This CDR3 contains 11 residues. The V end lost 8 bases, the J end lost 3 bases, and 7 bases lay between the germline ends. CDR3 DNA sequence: TGTGCCAGCTCCCCGGACACTGAAGCTTTCTTT. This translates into CASSPDTEAFF.

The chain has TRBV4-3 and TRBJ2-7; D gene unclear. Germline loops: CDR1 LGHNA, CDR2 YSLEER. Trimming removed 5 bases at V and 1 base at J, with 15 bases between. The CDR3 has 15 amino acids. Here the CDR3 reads CASSRPQQNSYEQYF. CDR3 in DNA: TGCGCCAGCAGCAGGCCCCAACAGAATTCCTACGAGCAGTACTTC.

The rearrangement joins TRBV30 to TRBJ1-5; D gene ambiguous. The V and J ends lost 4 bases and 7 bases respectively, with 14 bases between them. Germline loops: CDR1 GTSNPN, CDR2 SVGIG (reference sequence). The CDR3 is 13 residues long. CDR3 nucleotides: TGTGCCTGGACCACGGGATCTTACCAGCCCCAGCATTTT. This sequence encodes CAWTTGSYQPQHF.

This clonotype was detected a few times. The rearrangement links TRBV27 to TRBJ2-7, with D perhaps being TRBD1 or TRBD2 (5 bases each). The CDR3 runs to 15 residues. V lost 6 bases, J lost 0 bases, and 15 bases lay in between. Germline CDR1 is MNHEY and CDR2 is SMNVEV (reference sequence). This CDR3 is CASSELGERSYEQYF. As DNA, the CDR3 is TGTGCCAGCAGCGAATTGGGGGAGCGCTCCTACGAGCAGTACTTC.

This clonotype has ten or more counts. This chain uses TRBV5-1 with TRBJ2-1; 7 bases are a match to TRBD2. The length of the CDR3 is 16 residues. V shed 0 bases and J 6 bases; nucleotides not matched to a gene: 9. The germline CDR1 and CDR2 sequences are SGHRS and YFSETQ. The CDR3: CASSLAGGTTSNEQFF. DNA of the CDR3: TGCGCCAGCAGCTTGGCCGGGGGGACTACATCCAATGAGCAGTTCTTC.

The CDR3 nucleotides read TGTGCCAGTAGTATGTTTCCGGACAGGGCTTACAATGAGCAGTTCTTC. Protein product: CASSMFPDRAYNEQFF. The chain employs TRBV19 and TRBJ2-1; 8 bases match TRBD1. J gave up 4 bases and V 3 bases, and 8 bases lay outside the gene matches. This CDR3 is 16 amino acids long. Per germline, CDR1 LNHDA and CDR2 SQIVND (reference sequence).

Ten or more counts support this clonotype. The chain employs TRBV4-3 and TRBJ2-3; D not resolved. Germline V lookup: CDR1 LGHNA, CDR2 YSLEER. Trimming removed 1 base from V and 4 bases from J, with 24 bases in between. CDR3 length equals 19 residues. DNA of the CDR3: TGCGCCAGCAGCCAAGTTGTGGGCGTAGCACCCTTGGGCGCAGATACGCAGTATTTT. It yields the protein CASSQVVGVAPLGADTQYF.